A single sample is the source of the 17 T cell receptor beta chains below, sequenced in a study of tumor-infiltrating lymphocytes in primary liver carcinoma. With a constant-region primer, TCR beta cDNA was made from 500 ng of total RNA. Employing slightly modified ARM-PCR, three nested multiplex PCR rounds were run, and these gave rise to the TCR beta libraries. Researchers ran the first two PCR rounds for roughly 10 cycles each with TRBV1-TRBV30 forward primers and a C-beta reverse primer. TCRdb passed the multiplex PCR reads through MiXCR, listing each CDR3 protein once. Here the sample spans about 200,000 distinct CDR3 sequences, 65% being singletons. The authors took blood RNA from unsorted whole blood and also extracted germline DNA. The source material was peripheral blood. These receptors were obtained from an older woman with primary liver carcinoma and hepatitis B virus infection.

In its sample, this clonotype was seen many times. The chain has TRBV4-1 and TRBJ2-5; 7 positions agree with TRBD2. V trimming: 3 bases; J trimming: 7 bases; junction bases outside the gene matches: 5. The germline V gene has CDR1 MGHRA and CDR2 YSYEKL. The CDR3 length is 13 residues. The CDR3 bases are TGCGCCAGCAGCCATGCGGGAGTCGTGACCCAGTACTTC. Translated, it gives CASSHAGVVTQYF.

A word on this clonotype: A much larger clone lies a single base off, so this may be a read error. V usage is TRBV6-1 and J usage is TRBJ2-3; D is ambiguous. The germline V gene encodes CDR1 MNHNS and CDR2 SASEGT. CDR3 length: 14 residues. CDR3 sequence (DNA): TGTACCAGCAGTAGACTCCATACCTCAGATACGCAGTATTTT. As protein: CTSSRLHTSDTQYF.

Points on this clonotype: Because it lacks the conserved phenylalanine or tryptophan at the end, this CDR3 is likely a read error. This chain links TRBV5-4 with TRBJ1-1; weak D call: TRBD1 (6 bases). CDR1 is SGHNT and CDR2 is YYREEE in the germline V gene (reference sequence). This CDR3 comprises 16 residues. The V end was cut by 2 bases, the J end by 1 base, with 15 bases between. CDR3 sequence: CASSFPREGENTEAFL. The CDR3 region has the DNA TGTGCCAGCAGCTTTCCACGGGAGGGGGAGAACACTGAAGCTTTCCTT.

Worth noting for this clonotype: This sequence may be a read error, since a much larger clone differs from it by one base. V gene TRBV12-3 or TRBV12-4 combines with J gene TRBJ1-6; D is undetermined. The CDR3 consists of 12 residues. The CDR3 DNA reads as TGTGCCAGGAGTTTACCGTATTCACCCCTCCACTTT. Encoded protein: CARSLPYSPLHF.

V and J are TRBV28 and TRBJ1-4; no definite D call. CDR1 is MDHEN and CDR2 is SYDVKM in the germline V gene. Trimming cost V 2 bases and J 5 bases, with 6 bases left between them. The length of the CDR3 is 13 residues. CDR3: CASSLGGNEKLFF. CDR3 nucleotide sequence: TGTGCCAGCAGTTTAGGAGGAAATGAAAAACTGTTTTTT.

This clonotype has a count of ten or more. The CDR3 DNA follows: TGTGCCAGCAGCCAAGAGGGTAGCGGGAGCTCCTACGAGCAGTACTTC. Translation: CASSQEGSGSSYEQYF. The rearrangement joins TRBV4-2 to TRBJ2-7, with 9 bases identical to TRBD2. The V and J ends lost 0 bases and 0 bases, in that order; junction bases with no gene match: 3. The length of the CDR3 is 16 residues. The V gene's germline CDR1 is LGHNA and CDR2 YNFKEQ.

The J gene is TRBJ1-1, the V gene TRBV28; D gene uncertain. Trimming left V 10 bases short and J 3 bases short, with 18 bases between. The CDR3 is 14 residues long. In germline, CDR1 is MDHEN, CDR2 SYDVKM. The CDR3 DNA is TGTGCCAACACCCACCCGAGGGTAGACACTGAAGCTTTCTTT. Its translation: CANTHPRVDTEAFF.

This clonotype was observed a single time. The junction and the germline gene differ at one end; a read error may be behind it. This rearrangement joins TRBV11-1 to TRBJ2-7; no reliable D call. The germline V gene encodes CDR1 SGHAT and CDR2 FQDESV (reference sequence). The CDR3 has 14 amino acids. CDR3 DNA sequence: TGTGCCAGTAGCCCTTCGTCTATCAACTACGATCAGTACTTC. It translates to CASSPSSINYDQYF.

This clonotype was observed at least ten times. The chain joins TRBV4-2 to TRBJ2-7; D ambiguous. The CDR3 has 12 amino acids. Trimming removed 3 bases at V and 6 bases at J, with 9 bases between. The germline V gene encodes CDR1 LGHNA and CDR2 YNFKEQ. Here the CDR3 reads CASSHPSSEQYF. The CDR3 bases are TGTGCCAGCAGCCACCCGTCGAGCGAGCAGTACTTC.

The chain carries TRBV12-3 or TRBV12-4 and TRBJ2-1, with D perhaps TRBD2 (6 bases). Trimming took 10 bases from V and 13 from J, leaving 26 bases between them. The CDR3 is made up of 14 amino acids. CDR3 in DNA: TGTGCCAACACCCCCGGGGAGTCCGGGGGTGAACAGTTCTTC. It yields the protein CANTPGESGGEQFF.

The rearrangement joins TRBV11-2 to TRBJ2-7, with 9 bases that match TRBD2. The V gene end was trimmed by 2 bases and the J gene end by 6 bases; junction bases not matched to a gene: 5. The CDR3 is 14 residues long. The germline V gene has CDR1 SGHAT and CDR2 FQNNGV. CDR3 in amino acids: CASSLLAGWGEQYF. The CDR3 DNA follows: TGTGCCAGCAGCTTACTAGCGGGATGGGGCGAGCAGTACTTC. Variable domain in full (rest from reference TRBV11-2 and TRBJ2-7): EAGVAQSPRYKIIEKRQSVAFWCNPISGHATLYWYQQILGQGPKLLIQFQNNGVVDDSQLPKDRFSAERLKGVDSTLKIQPAKLEDSAVYLCASSLLAGWGEQYFGPGTRLTVT.

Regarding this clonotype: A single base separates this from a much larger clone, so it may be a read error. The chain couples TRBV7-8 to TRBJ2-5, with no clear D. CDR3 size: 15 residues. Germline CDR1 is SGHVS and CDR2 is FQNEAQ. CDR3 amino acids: CASNLVGFSGETQYF. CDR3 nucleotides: TGTGCCAGCAACTTAGTCGGGTTCAGTGGGGAGACCCAGTACTTC.

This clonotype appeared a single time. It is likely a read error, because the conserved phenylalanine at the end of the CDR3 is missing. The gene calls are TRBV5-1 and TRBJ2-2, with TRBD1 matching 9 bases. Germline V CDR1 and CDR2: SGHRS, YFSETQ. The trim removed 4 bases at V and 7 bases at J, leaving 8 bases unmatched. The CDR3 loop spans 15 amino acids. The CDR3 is CASSVTGGAGGELFL. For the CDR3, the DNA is TGCGCCAGCAGCGTCACAGGGGGCGCGGGCGGGGAGCTGTTTTTA.

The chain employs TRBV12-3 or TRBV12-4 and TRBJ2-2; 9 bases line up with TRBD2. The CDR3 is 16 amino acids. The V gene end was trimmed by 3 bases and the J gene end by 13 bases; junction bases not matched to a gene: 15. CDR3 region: CASSFHAGGATRVLFF. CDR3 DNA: TGTGCCAGCAGTTTTCATGCGGGAGGGGCCACTAGGGTGCTGTTTTTT.

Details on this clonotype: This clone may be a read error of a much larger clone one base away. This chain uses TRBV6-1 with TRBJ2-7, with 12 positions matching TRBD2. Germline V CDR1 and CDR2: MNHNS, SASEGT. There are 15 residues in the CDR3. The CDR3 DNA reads TGTGCCAGCACAAAAGGGACTAGCGGGTCCTACGAGGAGTACTTC. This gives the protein CASTKGTSGSYEEYF.

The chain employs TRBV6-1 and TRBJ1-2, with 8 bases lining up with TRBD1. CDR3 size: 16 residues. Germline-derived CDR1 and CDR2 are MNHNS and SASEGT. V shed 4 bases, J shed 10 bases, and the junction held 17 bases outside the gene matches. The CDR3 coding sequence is TGTGCCAGCAGTGGCGCCCGGGACAGGCCTATGGGAGACTACACCTTC. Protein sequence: CASSGARDRPMGDYTF.

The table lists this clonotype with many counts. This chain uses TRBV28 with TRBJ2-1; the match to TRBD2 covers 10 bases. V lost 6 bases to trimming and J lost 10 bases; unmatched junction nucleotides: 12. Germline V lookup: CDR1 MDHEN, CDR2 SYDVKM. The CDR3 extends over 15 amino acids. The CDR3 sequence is CASRGGLAGVGEQFF. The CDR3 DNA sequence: TGTGCCAGCAGGGGAGGTCTAGCGGGAGTCGGAGAGCAGTTCTTC. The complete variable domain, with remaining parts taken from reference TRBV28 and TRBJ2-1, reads DVKVTQSSRYLVKRTGEKVFLECVQDMDHENMFWYRQDPGLGLRLIYFSYDVKMKEKGDIPEGYSVSREKKERFSLILESASTNQTSMYLCASRGGLAGVGEQFFGPGTRLTVL.